A single sample is the source of the 13 T cell receptor beta chains below, sequenced in a study of cytomegalovirus exposure and HLA in healthy donors. TCRdb keeps only in-frame clones here, not all; method: immunoSEQ multiplex PCR. Of about 190,000 clones listed, roughly 84% are singletons. Sequencing was done on a sample of PBMCs. The receptors come from a man between 18 and 35 years old in good health and CMV-seropositive.

The chain joins TRBV18 to TRBJ1-1, with 9 bases matching TRBD1. This CDR3 is 15 amino acids long. Trimming cost V 2 bases and J 1 base; bases outside gene matches: 2. Germline assignment: CDR1 KGHSH and CDR2 LQKENI. CDR3 residues: CASSPDRGKNTEAFF. The CDR3, as DNA: TGTGCCAGCTCACCAGACAGGGGGAAGAACACTGAAGCTTTCTTT.

V and J are TRBV27 and TRBJ1-2; D is unclear. Germline CDR1 reads MNHEY; CDR2 reads SMNVEV (reference sequence). The CDR3 covers 14 residues. V was cut by 6 bases and J by 11 bases, with 22 bases left in between. CDR3 in DNA: TGTGCCAGCAGCCTCGGGGTCCGGCGAGGTTTTTACACCTTC. Translation: CASSLGVRRGFYTF.

J is TRBJ1-2 and V is TRBV6-4; TRBD1 matches at 12 bases. Per germline, CDR1 MRHNA and CDR2 SNTAGT. V was pared by 8 bases and J by 7 bases, with 17 bases of the junction left unmatched. The CDR3 consists of 17 residues. The CDR3 DNA sequence: TGTGCCAGCGCAGACCGCGCCGGGACAGGGGGCGCTGGTGGCTACACCTTC. Its protein product is CASADRAGTGGAGGYTF.

The chain joins TRBV30 to TRBJ2-3, with D possibly matching TRBD2 (6 bases). The V and J ends lost 3 bases and 0 bases respectively, with 10 bases between them. The V gene's germline CDR1 is GTSNPN and CDR2 SVGIG (reference sequence). The CDR3 is made up of 14 amino acids. CDR3 loop: CAWRFRGSTDTQYF. The CDR3 nucleotides are TGTGCCTGGAGATTCCGGGGGAGCACAGATACGCAGTATTTT.

The genes are TRBV7-8 and TRBJ2-2; D not certain. The CDR3 length is 14 residues. V was shortened by 0 bases and J by 6 bases, with 8 bases between the two germline ends. Germline lookup yields CDR1 SGHVS and CDR2 FQNEAQ. The CDR3 spells CASSLARPAGELFF. CDR3 coding DNA: TGTGCCAGCAGCTTAGCCCGTCCAGCCGGGGAGCTGTTTTTT.

The count of this clone is one. V is TRBV5-1 and J is TRBJ2-2; 13 bases fit TRBD2. Germline CDR1 SGHRS, CDR2 YFSETQ. Trimming removed 3 bases from V and 6 bases from J; junction bases left unmatched: 11. The CDR3 has 18 residues. This chain's CDR3 is CASSSLGTSGISAGELFF. The DNA for the CDR3 is TGCGCCAGCAGCTCCCTCGGGACTAGCGGGATCTCCGCCGGGGAGCTGTTTTTT.

The gene calls are TRBV19 and TRBJ2-7; 9 bases are a match to TRBD1. Germline CDR1 LNHDA, CDR2 SQIVND (reference sequence). V shed 5 bases, J shed 3 bases, and the junction held 20 bases outside the gene matches. The CDR3 runs to 19 residues. CDR3 in amino acids: CASSASRDRVVGSGYEQYF. CDR3 in DNA: TGTGCCAGTAGTGCGTCCCGGGACAGGGTCGTAGGATCTGGCTACGAGCAGTACTTC.

The rearrangement joins TRBV5-4 to TRBJ2-7; D is undetermined. V dropped 4 bases and J dropped 7 bases, with 15 bases sitting between them. Germline V CDR1 and CDR2: SGHNT, YYREEE (reference sequence). The CDR3 length is 13 residues. The CDR3 region has the DNA TGTGCCAGCAGCGCCCTTCGACGGCGGGAGCAGTACTTC. This encodes CASSALRRREQYF.

V and J are TRBV7-3 and TRBJ2-7, with a possible D match to TRBD1 (6 bases). V was shortened by 5 bases and J by 4 bases, with 18 bases between the two germline ends. The CDR3 has 15 residues. Per germline, CDR1 SGHTA and CDR2 FQGTGA. The CDR3 loop is CASSPGQIGNYEQYF. The CDR3 DNA follows: TGTGCCAGCAGCCCAGGACAGATCGGGAATTACGAGCAGTACTTC.

The chain has TRBV30 and TRBJ2-7; maybe TRBD1 (7 bases). Trimming removed 5 bases from V and 1 base from J, with 12 bases in between. Germline CDR1 and CDR2: GTSNPN and SVGIG (reference sequence). This CDR3 contains 13 residues. CDR3 sequence: CAWAAGQSYEQYF. The CDR3 region has the DNA TGTGCCTGGGCCGCGGGACAGTCCTACGAGCAGTACTTC.

The chain joins TRBV5-1 to TRBJ2-2, with TRBD2 as a possible D gene (6 bases). Germline V gene data show CDR1 as SGHRS and CDR2 as YFSETQ. This CDR3 has 15 residues. Trimming pared 0 bases from V and 8 bases from J, leaving 14 bases between. Here the CDR3 reads CASSLAGTFEGELFF. CDR3 bases: TGCGCCAGCAGCTTGGCCGGGACTTTCGAGGGGGAGCTGTTTTTT.

The chain links TRBV15 to TRBJ2-2, with D perhaps matching TRBD1 (5 bases). The CDR3 is 15 residues long. Trimming pared 7 bases from V and 4 bases from J, leaving 16 bases between. Germline lookup yields CDR1 LNHNV and CDR2 YYDKDF (reference sequence). The CDR3 DNA reads TGTGCCACCAATTTAGTGGGGCCGGGCACCGGGGAGCTGTTTTTT. It specifies CATNLVGPGTGELFF.

V is TRBV6-6 and J is TRBJ2-7, with 9 bases that match TRBD2. CDR1 is MNHNY, CDR2 SVGAGI, per germline (reference sequence). Germline trimming cut 8 bases from V and 4 bases from J; bases unmatched to any gene: 12. The CDR3 is 15 residues long. CDR3 sequence: CASGGRAGRGYEQYF. The DNA for the CDR3 is TGTGCCAGCGGCGGGAGGGCCGGTCGTGGGTACGAGCAGTACTTC.